The 3 T cell receptor beta chains reported below all come from one sample, sequenced in a study of OX40 agonist ivuxolimab in advanced cancers. Libraries were constructed by the immunoSEQ multiplex PCR assay. TCRdb provides this immuneACCESS table in a form limited to in-frame rearrangements. Some clones are lacking; in checked studies, under half of them reflect an unresolved V gene, and why the rest are absent is not known. The sample yields 95,000 to 100,000 clones; approximately 80% were counted once. The ten largest clones represent roughly 1.6% of the sample. The sequencing used CD4+ or CD8+ T cells sorted from blood, collected in a trial of the OX40 agonist ivuxolimab. The receptors stem from an adult with an advanced solid tumor such as melanoma, head and neck, liver or kidney cancer.

This rearrangement joins TRBV29-1 to TRBJ1-2; perhaps TRBD1 as D (6 bases). Trimming removed 7 bases at V and 7 bases at J, with 16 bases between. CDR3 length: 12 amino acids. CDR1 is SQVTM, CDR2 ANQGSEA, per germline. The CDR3 region is CSASPGEFGYTF. CDR3 nucleotide sequence: TGCAGCGCCTCCCCAGGGGAGTTTGGCTACACCTTC.

The gene calls are TRBV9 and TRBJ1-1; D gene uncertain. This CDR3 has 14 residues. V gave up 4 bases and J gave up 0 bases, with 10 bases separating them. Looked up from germline, CDR1 is SGDLS and CDR2 is YYNGEE. DNA of the CDR3: TGTGCCAGCAGCCAAAATACCCTGAACACTGAAGCTTTCTTT. Translated, it gives CASSQNTLNTEAFF.

The chain recombines TRBV21-1 with TRBJ1-5; the table gives TRBD1 as D, unverified against the DNA. TRBV21-1 has pseudogene status. This CDR3 comprises 17 residues. The chain's CDR3 is CASSKVAGHYSNQPQHF. CDR3 in DNA: TGTGCCAGCAGCAAAGTGGCAGGACATTATAGCAATCAGCCCCAGCATTTT.